Detailed here is one T cell receptor (beta chain). The antigen is undetermined. The data derive from a study of shared clonotypes between healthy human individuals. Background on the study: The study drew on a couple of women and three men aged 18 to 49 as donors.

In the sorted-subset replicate PCRs, around 0.2 ug DNA, 25,000 to 30,000 T cell genomes, was used. Profiling relied on immunoSEQ multiplex PCR, and the TCRdb table lists in-frame clones only, not all of them. The table has about 1.5 million clones, about 98% seen once; the top ten hold less than 0.55%. Findings and limits, study-wide: Donor scarcity curtailed the genetic and exposure-history diversity represented herein.

Germline-derived CDR1 and CDR2 are ENHRY and SYGVKD. V lost 10 bases to trimming and J lost 5 bases, with 21 bases between them. The CDR3 is made up of 15 amino acids. The chain carries TRBV10-3 and TRBJ1-5; maybe TRBD1 (6 bases). The receptor's source is a man aged 30-40 years in good health. Sequenced sample: naive CD4+ T cells sorted from blood. Sample subset: CD45RA+ positively selected. Written as DNA, the CDR3 is TGTGCCACCCATCAAACAGGGATGGCGGATCAGCCCCAGCATTTT. Protein product: CATHQTGMADQPQHF.